A selection of T cell receptor beta chains follows, all from one sample in a study of cytomegalovirus exposure and HLA in healthy donors. Profiled with immunoSEQ multiplex PCR; TCRdb holds only in-frame clones, not every one. The sample lists 150,000 or so clones; roughly three quarters were seen once. Sequencing was done on a sample of PBMCs. These receptors were obtained from a male donor in good health and CMV-seronegative. The CDR3 runs from the conserved cysteine through the conserved F or W.

V gene	CDR3 length	J gene	CDR3 protein
TRBV4-3	15	TRBJ1-2	CASSPRDRDNYGYTF
TRBV6-5	14	TRBJ2-5	CASSDRGGQETQYF
TRBV7-2	13	TRBJ1-6	CASSLTQNSPLHF
TRBV30	13	TRBJ1-6	CAWEQGYNSPLHF
TRBV9	15	TRBJ2-5	CASSVGLAGGETQYF
TRBV29-1	11	TRBJ2-5	CSVEVLETQYF
TRBV11-3	14	TRBJ2-5	CASSFSGLQETQYF
TRBV7-9	14	TRBJ1-5	CASSPGLAGQPQHF
TRBV9	14	TRBJ1-3	CASNDGSSGNTIYF
TRBV29-1	12	TRBJ2-7	CSVSGEGYEQYF
TRBV11-3	13	TRBJ2-2	CASSYGYTGELFF
TRBV7-2	15	NA	CASSKLAGGEGEQYF
TRBV21-1	15	TRBJ2-1	CASPTGGGSYNEQFF
TRBV21-1	16	TRBJ2-1	CASSKGRQGHYNEQFF
TRBV9	15	TRBJ2-7	CASSAGGSSSYEQYF
TRBV4-1	16	TRBJ1-2	CASSHGSGGLGGGYTF
TRBV5-1	13	TRBJ1-1	CASSLAIGVAAFF
TRBV4-3	16	TRBJ1-5	CASSQVFGQAGQPQHF
TRBV5-1	14	TRBJ1-3	CASSLGGDGNTIYF
TRBV25-1	14	TRBJ2-1	CASSEYRVGNEQFF
TRBV7-8	16	TRBJ2-2	CASSPRTLGLTGELFF
TRBV18	14	TRBJ2-7	CASSPGDRDHEQYF
TRBV7-8	15	TRBJ2-7	CASSLVVGGSYEQYF
TRBV2	18	TRBJ2-1	CASRTQGTGWGSYNEQFF
TRBV28	13	TRBJ1-5	CASSEGQQQPQHF
TRBV7-9	12	TRBJ2-7	CASSRGTGGQYF
TRBV4-3	17	TRBJ2-7	CASSQGGLAGGPVEQYF
TRBV5-7	15	TRBJ2-7	CASSSTSGSSYEQYF